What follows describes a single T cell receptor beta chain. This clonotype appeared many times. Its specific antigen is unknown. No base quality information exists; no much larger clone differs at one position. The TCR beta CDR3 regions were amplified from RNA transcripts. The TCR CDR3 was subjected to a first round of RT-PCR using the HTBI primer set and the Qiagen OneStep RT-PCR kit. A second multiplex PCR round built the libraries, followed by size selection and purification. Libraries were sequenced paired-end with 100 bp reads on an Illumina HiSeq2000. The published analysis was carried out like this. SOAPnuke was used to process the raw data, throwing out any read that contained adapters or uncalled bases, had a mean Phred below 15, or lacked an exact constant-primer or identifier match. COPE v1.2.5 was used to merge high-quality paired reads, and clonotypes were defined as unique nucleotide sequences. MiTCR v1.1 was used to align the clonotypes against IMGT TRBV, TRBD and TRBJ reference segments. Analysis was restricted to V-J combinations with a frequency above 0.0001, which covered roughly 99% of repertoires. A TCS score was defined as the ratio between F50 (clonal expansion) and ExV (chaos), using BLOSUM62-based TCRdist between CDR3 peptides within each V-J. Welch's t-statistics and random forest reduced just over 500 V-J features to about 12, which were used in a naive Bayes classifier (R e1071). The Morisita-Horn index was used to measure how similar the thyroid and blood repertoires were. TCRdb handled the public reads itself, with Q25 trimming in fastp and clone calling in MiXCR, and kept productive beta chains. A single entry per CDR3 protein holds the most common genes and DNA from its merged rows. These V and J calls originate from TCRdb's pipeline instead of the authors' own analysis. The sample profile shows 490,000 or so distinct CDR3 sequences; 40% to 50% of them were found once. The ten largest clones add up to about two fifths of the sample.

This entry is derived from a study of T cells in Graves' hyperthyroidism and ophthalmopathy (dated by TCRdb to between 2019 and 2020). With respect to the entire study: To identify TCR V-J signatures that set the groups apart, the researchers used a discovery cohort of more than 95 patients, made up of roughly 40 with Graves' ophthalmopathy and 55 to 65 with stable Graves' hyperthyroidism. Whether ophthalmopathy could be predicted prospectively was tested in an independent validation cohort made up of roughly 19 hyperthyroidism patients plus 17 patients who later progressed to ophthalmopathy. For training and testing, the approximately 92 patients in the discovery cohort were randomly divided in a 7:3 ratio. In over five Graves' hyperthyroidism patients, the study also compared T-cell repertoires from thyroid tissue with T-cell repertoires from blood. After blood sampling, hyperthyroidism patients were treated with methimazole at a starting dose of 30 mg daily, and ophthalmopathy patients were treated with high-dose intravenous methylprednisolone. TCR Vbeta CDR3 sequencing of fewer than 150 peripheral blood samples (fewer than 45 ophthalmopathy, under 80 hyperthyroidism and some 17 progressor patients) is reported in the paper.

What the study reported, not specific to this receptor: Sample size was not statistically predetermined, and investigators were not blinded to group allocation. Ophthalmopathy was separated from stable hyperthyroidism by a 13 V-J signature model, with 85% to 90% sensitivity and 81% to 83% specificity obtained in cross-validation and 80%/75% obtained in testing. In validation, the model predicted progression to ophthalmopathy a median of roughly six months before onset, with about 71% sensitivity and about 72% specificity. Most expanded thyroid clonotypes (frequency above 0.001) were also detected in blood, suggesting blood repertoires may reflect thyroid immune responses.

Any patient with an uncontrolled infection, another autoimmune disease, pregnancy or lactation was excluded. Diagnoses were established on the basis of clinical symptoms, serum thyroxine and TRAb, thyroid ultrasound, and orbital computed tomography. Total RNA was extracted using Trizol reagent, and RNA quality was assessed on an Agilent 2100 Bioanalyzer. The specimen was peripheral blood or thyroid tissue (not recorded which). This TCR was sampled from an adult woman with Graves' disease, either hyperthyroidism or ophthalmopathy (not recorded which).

The CDR3: CASSHGQAGNTIYF. The nucleotide sequence reads as follows: TGTGCCAGCAGCCACGGACAGGCTGGAAACACCATATATTTT. Recombination connected TRBV7-8 to TRBJ1-3, and TRBD1 matches 7 of the central bases. The germline V gene gives CDR1 as SGHVS and CDR2 as FQNEAQ. Trimming leaves V shorter by 5 bases and J shorter by 2 bases, with the junction holding 3 bases beyond the gene matches. The CDR3 spans 14 residues, from the cysteine through the phenylalanine. Only CDR3 DNA is held: 42 bases, read in frame from base 1.